This is a list of T cell receptor beta chains from one sample in a study of shared clonotypes between healthy human individuals. Sequenced by immunoSEQ multiplex PCR; TCRdb stores in-frame clones only, minus some. The sample contains 450,000 to 500,000 clones, approximately 79% of which appear only once. Material for sequencing was PBMCs. Receptors were obtained from a woman between 40 and 50 years old in good health. Some clones in this sample may be carry-over from other donors' samples. CDR3s include the opening cysteine and the closing phenylalanine or tryptophan.

V	J	CDR3
TRBV7-2	TRBJ2-1	CASSLGLPGNEQFF
TRBV28	TRBJ1-1	CASSLALEMNTEAFF
TRBV12-5	TRBJ2-4	CASARGTDLAKNIQYF
TRBV5-8	TRBJ1-2	CASSLGVTYTF
TRBV6-5	TRBJ2-5	CASSYSLAGQETQYF
TRBV25-1	TRBJ1-4	CASSEYGGFREKLFF
TRBV7-2	TRBJ2-7	CASSLGPTRGKGEQYF
TRBV4-3	TRBJ2-1	CASSQDIQGNEQFF
TRBV5-8	TRBJ2-1	CASSLLADPPRDEQFF
TRBV10-2	TRBJ2-7	CASSESMLGRAAHIEQYF
TRBV29-1	TRBJ1-3	CSVGNSRNTIYF
TRBV7-6	TRBJ2-5	CASSPPARETQYF
TRBV21-1	TRBJ1-5	CASRQTGQAPPYSNQPQHF
TRBV7-9	TRBJ2-7	CASGKGDIAYEQYF
TRBV5-4	TRBJ2-7	CASSLGGDLISYEQYF
TRBV29-1	TRBJ2-5	CSVNGLAGLPNF
TRBV2	TRBJ2-1	CASSSGVYNEQFF
TRBV4-1	TRBJ1-5	CASSPGVGQPQHF
TRBV19	TRBJ2-1	CASSMTRLENYNEQFF
TRBV7-9	TRBJ1-1	CASSLALSANTEAFF
TRBV5-1	TRBJ1-1	CASSLGTANTEAFF
TRBV6-5	TRBJ2-2	CASSYGTGTGELFF
TRBV19	TRBJ2-3	CASSIFTSGTDTQYF
TRBV5-1	TRBJ1-1	CASSLAGQGTEAFF
TRBV5-1	TRBJ2-3	CASSLLLVPKDTQYF
TRBV4-2	TRBJ1-4	CASSQRGQNEKLFF
TRBV19	TRBJ1-1	CASSIRGQNTEAFF
TRBV29-1	TRBJ2-5	CSVGSEETQYF
TRBV7-9	TRBJ2-7	CASSPWTSGRNSYEQYF
TRBV19	TRBJ1-5	CASSLGQGAGQPQHF
TRBV27	TRBJ2-2	CASSSGTSGMGELFF
TRBV18	TRBJ2-7	CASSLSGRNLEQYF
TRBV7-2	TRBJ2-5	CASRRSGGETQYF
TRBV10-3	TRBJ1-2	CAISEQGPNYGYTF
TRBV5-1	TRBJ1-1	CASSTLQGQNTEAFF
TRBV5-1	TRBJ2-1	CASSLGTSGRRDEQFF
TRBV7-6	TRBJ2-3	CASSLASASTDTQYF
TRBV28	TRBJ2-5	CASIQGTSYGTQYF
TRBV9	TRBJ1-2	CASSVDQGSSTYGYTF
TRBV6-5	TRBJ2-3	CASSYGQGSDTQYF
TRBV27	TRBJ2-7	CASRRQAYEQYF
TRBV12-5	TRBJ2-1	CASGPGQGYNEQFF
TRBV7-2	TRBJ2-3	CASSLVSSAGDTQYF
TRBV30	TRBJ1-3	CAWSLYSGNTIYF
TRBV18	TRBJ1-1	CASSLQGSEGEAFF
TRBV11-2	TRBJ2-7	CASSLGGSPGEQYF
TRBV11-2	TRBJ2-2	CASSPLGSQNTGELFF
TRBV10-3	TRBJ1-4	CAIREQAQGEKLFF
TRBV7-9	TRBJ2-3	CASSSRLAVNPDTQYF
TRBV19	TRBJ2-2	CASSRTPNTNTGELFF
TRBV29-1	TRBJ2-3	CSVEVSGNVDTQYF
TRBV2	TRBJ2-2	CASSGNTGELFF
TRBV11-2	TRBJ1-3	CASSLPSNTIYF
TRBV5-5	TRBJ2-7	CASSLSLGVYEQYF
TRBV7-8	TRBJ2-3	CASSFGTDTQYF
TRBV7-9	TRBJ1-5	CASSRNRQGGNQPQHF
TRBV18	TRBJ1-6	CASSELYNSPLHF
TRBV7-9	TRBJ2-3	CASSSRQGGGTDTQYF
TRBV5-4	TRBJ2-6	CASSLHSSDANVLTF